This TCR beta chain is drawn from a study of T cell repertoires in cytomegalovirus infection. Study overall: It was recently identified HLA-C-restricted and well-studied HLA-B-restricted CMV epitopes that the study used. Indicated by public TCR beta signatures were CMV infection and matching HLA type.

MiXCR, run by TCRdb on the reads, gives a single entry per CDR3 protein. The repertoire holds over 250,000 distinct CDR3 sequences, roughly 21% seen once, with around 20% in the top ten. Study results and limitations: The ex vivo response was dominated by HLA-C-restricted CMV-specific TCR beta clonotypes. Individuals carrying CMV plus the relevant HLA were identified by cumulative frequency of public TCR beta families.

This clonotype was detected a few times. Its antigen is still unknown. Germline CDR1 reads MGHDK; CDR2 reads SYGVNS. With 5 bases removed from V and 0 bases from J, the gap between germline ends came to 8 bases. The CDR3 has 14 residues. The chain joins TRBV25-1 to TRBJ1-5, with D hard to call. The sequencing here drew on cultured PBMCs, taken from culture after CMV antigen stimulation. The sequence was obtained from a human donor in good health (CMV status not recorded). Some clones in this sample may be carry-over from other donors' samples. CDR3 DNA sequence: TGTGCCAGCAGTCCTCACTCTAGCAATCAGCCCCAGCATTTT. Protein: CASSPHSSNQPQHF.